These 16 T cell receptor beta chains were sequenced from one sample in a study of response to subunit inactivated influenza vaccine (dated by TCRdb to the late 2010s). The method was RT-PCR. The sequencer was an Illumina HiSeq 2500. TCRdb handled the public reads itself, with Q25 trimming in fastp and clone calling in MiXCR, and kept productive beta chains. Duplicate CDR3 protein sequences are folded into a single record with the most common DNA and genes. The sample contains 150,000 to 200,000 distinct CDR3 sequences, approximately 12% of them found a single time. The top ten hold about 31% of the sample. The same data also went into a second study, on T cells expressing NK-cell markers. As that second study puts it: 5'RACE template switching, by which a universal primer site and unique molecular identifiers were added, was used to make TCR beta cDNA libraries.

Sequencing used CD8+ T cells sorted from PBMCs, obtained less than 13 days after vaccination. The source of these receptors is a man aged 45 to 65 who received an inactivated influenza vaccine. Donor details come from another sample of the same person, matched by shared clones.

The chain uses TRBV19 and TRBJ2-3; unclear D gene. Germline CDR1 and CDR2: LNHDA and SQIVND (reference sequence). The CDR3 spans 12 residues. Trimming shortened V by 5 bases and J by 2 bases, and 5 bases separated the two germline ends. The CDR3, as DNA: TGTGCCAGTAGTGCCTACACAGATACGCAGTATTTT. Its translation is CASSAYTDTQYF.

The table lists this clonotype with a few counts. The V gene is TRBV20-1, the J gene TRBJ1-3; no firm D call. V gave up 5 bases and J gave up 9 bases, with 14 bases separating them. CDR1 and CDR2 (germline): DFQATT, SNEGSKA (reference sequence). This CDR3 contains 12 residues. Here the CDR3 DNA reads TGCAGTGCTCTACTGCATGTAGGCACCATATATTTT. Translation gives CSALLHVGTIYF.

This clonotype is a singleton in its sample. This sequence joins TRBV27 and TRBJ1-3; D is uncertain. V was cut by 2 bases and J by 4 bases, with 9 bases left in between. The CDR3 extends over 14 amino acids. Germline values: CDR1 MNHEY, CDR2 SMNVEV (reference sequence). The DNA of the CDR3 is TGTGCCAGCAGTTTAGGCCGGGCAGGAAACACCATATATTTT. Its translation: CASSLGRAGNTIYF.

This chain connects TRBV15 to TRBJ1-5, with D possibly being TRBD1 (6 bases). The V end lost 4 bases, the J end lost 7 bases, and 11 bases lay between the germline ends. Germline V gene lookup returns CDR1 LNHNV and CDR2 YYDKDF (reference sequence). The CDR3 extends over 13 amino acids. The CDR3 loop reads CATSTGAWQPQHF. In nucleotides, the CDR3 is TGTGCCACCAGCACGGGGGCTTGGCAGCCCCAGCATTTT.

A few counts support this clonotype. The gene calls are TRBV11-2 and TRBJ2-7, with D possibly being TRBD2 (5 bases). Germline loops: CDR1 SGHAT, CDR2 FQNNGV. V shed 5 bases and J shed 2 bases, with 10 bases lying between them. The CDR3 contains 13 residues. The CDR3, as DNA: TGTGCCAGCAGCCCGGGGAGCACCTACGAGCAGTACTTC. It is translated as CASSPGSTYEQYF. Filled out from reference TRBV11-2 and TRBJ2-7, the complete variable domain reads EAGVAQSPRYKIIEKRQSVAFWCNPISGHATLYWYQQILGQGPKLLIQFQNNGVVDDSQLPKDRFSAERLKGVDSTLKIQPAKLEDSAVYLCASSPGSTYEQYFGPGTRLTVT.

This clonotype was seen at least ten times. The chain uses TRBV4-2 and TRBJ2-1, with 8 positions matching TRBD1. The V and J ends lost 4 bases and 4 bases, in that order; junction bases with no gene match: 9. The V gene's germline CDR1 is LGHNA and CDR2 YNFKEQ. This CDR3 region has 16 residues. The CDR3 DNA follows: TGTGCCAGCAGCCTGGACAGGGACGCGCCTTACAATGAGCAGTTCTTC. Its protein is CASSLDRDAPYNEQFF.

This clonotype was seen repeatedly, ten times or more. V is TRBV12-3 or TRBV12-4 and J is TRBJ2-7; 7 bases map to TRBD1. Trimming at V came to 4 bases and at J to 5 bases, leaving 5 bases not matched to a gene. The CDR3 contains 13 residues. The CDR3 DNA follows: TGTGCCAGCAGTTCAAGACAGGGAGACGAGCAGTACTTC. Amino acid sequence: CASSSRQGDEQYF.

This clonotype appeared a few times. The rearrangement uses TRBV20-1 and TRBJ2-7; TRBD1 is a possible D gene (5 bases). The CDR3 covers 13 residues. V shed 6 bases and J shed 3 bases, with 15 bases lying between them. In germline, CDR1 is DFQATT, CDR2 SNEGSKA (reference sequence). The CDR3 DNA follows: TGCAGTGCCCCAGGGCCCAAAGGCTACGAGCAGTACTTC. Translation: CSAPGPKGYEQYF.

CDR3 protein: CASSIIGGTEAFF. CDR3 coding DNA: TGTGCCAGTAGTATCATAGGGGGCACTGAAGCTTTCTTT. V usage is TRBV19 and J usage is TRBJ1-1; D perhaps matches TRBD1 (6 bases). The CDR3 consists of 13 residues. Germline CDR1 LNHDA, CDR2 SQIVND (reference sequence). Trimming removed 3 bases from V and 4 bases from J, with 9 bases in between. The full variable domain, completed using reference TRBV19 and TRBJ1-1, is DGGITQSPKYLFRKEGQNVTLSCEQNLNHDAMYWYRQDPGQGLRLIYYSQIVNDFQKGDIAEGYSVSREKKESFPLTVTSAQKNPTAFYLCASSIIGGTEAFFGQGTRLTVV.

This clonotype was found a few times. This sequence joins TRBV27 and TRBJ2-1; the D gene is possibly TRBD2 (5 bases). Germline-derived CDR1 and CDR2 are MNHEY and SMNVEV (reference sequence). CDR3 length: 15 residues. The V end lost 5 bases, the J end lost 4 bases, and 15 bases lay between the germline ends. This CDR3 is CASSPGPGIYNEQFF. The DNA of the CDR3 is TGTGCCAGCAGTCCCGGCCCCGGGATATACAATGAGCAGTTCTTC.

A single count supports this clonotype. This chain links TRBV5-5 with TRBJ2-7; D possibly corresponds to TRBD2 (5 bases). This CDR3 region has 13 residues. Trimming stripped 0 bases from V and 6 bases from J, with 10 bases between. CDR1 and CDR2 (germline): SGHKS, YYEKEE (reference sequence). The CDR3 DNA follows: TGTGCCAGCAGCTTGGGGGAGTCCGCCGAGCAGTACTTC. It yields the protein CASSLGESAEQYF.

This clonotype has at least ten counts. The V call is TRBV7-3, the J call TRBJ2-7; the D gene is possibly TRBD2 (6 bases). V was trimmed by 5 bases and J by 6 bases, leaving 17 bases between them. Germline V lookup: CDR1 SGHTA, CDR2 FQGTGA. This CDR3 comprises 14 residues. CDR3 coding DNA: TGTGCCAGCAGCCTTAGCGGTACCGCCAGCGAGCAGTACTTC. Its protein is CASSLSGTASEQYF.

This clonotype was counted a few times. CDR3 protein: CASRSTSGRADTQYF. The CDR3 DNA is TGTGCCAGCAGGTCGACTAGCGGGAGGGCAGATACGCAGTATTTT. This chain uses TRBV2 with TRBJ2-3, with 14 nucleotides matching TRBD2. The germline CDR1 and CDR2 sequences are SNHLY and FYNNEI. V trimming: 6 bases; J trimming: 4 bases; junction bases outside the gene matches: 3. This CDR3 is built from 15 residues.

The J gene is TRBJ1-6, the V gene TRBV10-2; D gene uncertain. V lost 4 bases, J lost 7 bases, and 11 bases lay in between. The CDR3 covers 14 residues. Germline CDR1 is WSHSY and CDR2 is SAAADI. Here the CDR3 DNA reads TGCGCCAGCAGTGCTTGGGTTTCCAATTCACCCCTCCACTTT. Its translation: CASSAWVSNSPLHF.

This rearrangement joins TRBV30 to TRBJ1-1, with D unclear. This CDR3 is built from 12 residues. With 1 base removed from V and 0 bases from J, the gap between germline ends came to 3 bases. Germline V lookup: CDR1 GTSNPN, CDR2 SVGIG (reference sequence). CDR3: CAWSDLNTEAFF. DNA for the CDR3: TGTGCCTGGAGTGACTTGAACACTGAAGCTTTCTTT.

This clonotype was seen more than once but under ten times. The V gene is TRBV7-3, the J gene TRBJ2-1; D is possibly TRBD1 or TRBD2 (6 bases each). The CDR3 length is 15 residues. Trimming cost V 0 bases and J 8 bases, with 14 bases left between them. The V gene's germline CDR1 is SGHTA and CDR2 FQGTGA. CDR3 in DNA: TGTGCCAGCAGCTTAACGGGGGGCTACTCCGATGAGCAGTTCTTC. Its protein product is CASSLTGGYSDEQFF.